The T cell receptor beta chain under discussion was sequenced for a study of T-cell reconstitution after alpha-beta-depleted transplantation in children. Unique molecular identifiers were incorporated into the prepared TCRbeta library. TCRdb ran MiXCR on the PCR reads and lists one entry per CDR3 protein. The repertoire consists of approximately 520,000 distinct CDR3 sequences, with less than 35% occurring once and the leading ten covering around 2.3%. Only one count was recorded for this clonotype. The starting material was PBMCs from the stem cell graft donor, obtained from the stem cell graft. The clonotype originates from a human donor who donated a stem cell graft to a child with aplastic anemia.

The CDR3 spells CASSPLGSWAGGRTYNEQFF. The CDR3 DNA reads TGTGCCAGCAGCCCCCTGGGGAGTTGGGCAGGGGGCAGAACCTACAATGAGCAGTTCTTC. The rearrangement links TRBV4-2 to TRBJ2-1, with 8 bases matching TRBD1. Germline CDR1 and CDR2: LGHNA and YNFKEQ. The CDR3 length is 20 residues. Germline trimming cut 4 bases from V and 2 bases from J; bases unmatched to any gene: 19.